A single sample gave rise to the 8 T cell receptor beta chains below, sequenced in a study of OX40 agonist ivuxolimab in advanced cancers. Clones were sequenced by immunoSEQ multiplex PCR, and TCRdb holds only the in-frame ones, with some missing. This sample has tens of thousands of clones; more than 90% occur once, and the top ten carry roughly a tenth. This sample comprised CD4+ or CD8+ T cells sorted from blood, obtained in a trial of the OX40 agonist ivuxolimab. These receptors came from an adult with an advanced solid tumor such as melanoma, head and neck, liver or kidney cancer.

In this sample, this clone turned up once. The V call is TRBV6-4, the J call TRBJ1-1, with a possible D match to TRBD1 (5 bases). CDR3 size: 15 residues. Germline loops: CDR1 MRHNA, CDR2 SNTAGT. V lost 6 bases to trimming and J lost 5 bases, with 19 bases between them. The CDR3 coding sequence is TGTGCCAGCAGGGGGGGTTCTGGAGGGAGAACTGAAGCTTTCTTT. It translates to CASRGGSGGRTEAFF.

The J gene is TRBJ2-5, the V gene TRBV7-9; no reliable D call. Trimming stripped 4 bases from V and 3 bases from J, with 6 bases between. The CDR3 has 12 residues. CDR1 and CDR2 from the germline V gene are SEHNR and FQNEAQ (reference sequence). The CDR3 DNA sequence: TGTGCCAGCAGCTCCGCGGAAGAGACCCAGTACTTC. It yields the protein CASSSAEETQYF.

The chain is built from TRBV2 and TRBJ2-2; D is ambiguous. In germline, CDR1 is SNHLY, CDR2 FYNNEI. Trimming stripped 6 bases from V and 3 bases from J, with 11 bases between. CDR3 length equals 14 residues. The chain's CDR3 is CASRPYRDTGELFF. DNA for the CDR3: TGTGCCAGCAGACCCTACCGCGACACCGGGGAGCTGTTTTTT.

The sample holds a few counts of this clone. The chain is built from TRBV10-3 and TRBJ2-7; 8 nucleotides align to TRBD1. The V segment lost 11 bases and the J segment 5 bases; nucleotides outside the gene matches: 5. The CDR3 is 11 residues long. Germline V gene data show CDR1 as ENHRY and CDR2 as SYGVKD. The DNA for the CDR3 is TGTGCCGGCCGGACAGGGAACGAGCAGTACTTC. It is translated as CAGRTGNEQYF.

V gene TRBV4-3 combines with J gene TRBJ2-7; D may match TRBD1 or TRBD2 (5 bases each). Germline V gene lookup returns CDR1 LGHNA and CDR2 YSLEER. The V and J ends lost 0 bases and 3 bases respectively, with 15 bases between them. The CDR3 consists of 16 residues. The CDR3 region has the DNA TGCGCCAGCAGCCAAGATGTTGAGGGACCTGACTACGAGCAGTACTTC. Amino acid sequence: CASSQDVEGPDYEQYF.

The chain is built from TRBV5-1 and TRBJ2-1; 9 bases fit TRBD1. V dropped 1 base and J dropped 2; count of bases not matched to a gene: 4. This CDR3 has 16 residues. Looked up from germline, CDR1 is SGHRS and CDR2 is YFSETQ. Written as DNA, the CDR3 is TGCGCCAGCAGCTTGCAGGGGACAGGGACCTACAATGAGCAGTTCTTC. The encoded protein is CASSLQGTGTYNEQFF.

CDR3 sequence reads: CASSIGASEQYF. CDR3 sequence (DNA): TGTGCCAGTAGTATTGGGGCAAGCGAGCAGTACTTC. This sequence joins TRBV19 and TRBJ2-7, with D possibly being TRBD1 (5 bases). V was clipped by 3 bases and J by 6 bases, with 9 bases between them. The CDR3 is made up of 12 amino acids. CDR1 and CDR2 (germline): LNHDA, SQIVND (reference sequence). The variable domain in full, completed from reference TRBV19 and TRBJ2-7, reads DGGITQSPKYLFRKEGQNVTLSCEQNLNHDAMYWYRQDPGQGLRLIYYSQIVNDFQKGDIAEGYSVSREKKESFPLTVTSAQKNPTAFYLCASSIGASEQYFGPGTRLTVT.

This chain uses TRBV5-1 with TRBJ1-1, with D tentatively TRBD1 (6 bases). Trimming took 6 bases from V and 0 from J, leaving 18 bases between them. Per germline, CDR1 SGHRS and CDR2 YFSETQ. This CDR3 is built from 16 residues. The CDR3 nucleotides are TGCGCCAGCACCCTCACAGGGATCCAGATGAACACTGAAGCTTTCTTT. This gives the protein CASTLTGIQMNTEAFF. Variable domain in full (rest from reference TRBV5-1 and TRBJ1-1): KAGVTQTPRYLIKTRGQQVTLSCSPISGHRSVSWYQQTPGQGLQFLFEYFSETQRNKGNFPGRFSGRQFSNSRSEMNVSTLELGDSALYLCASTLTGIQMNTEAFFGQGTRLTVV.